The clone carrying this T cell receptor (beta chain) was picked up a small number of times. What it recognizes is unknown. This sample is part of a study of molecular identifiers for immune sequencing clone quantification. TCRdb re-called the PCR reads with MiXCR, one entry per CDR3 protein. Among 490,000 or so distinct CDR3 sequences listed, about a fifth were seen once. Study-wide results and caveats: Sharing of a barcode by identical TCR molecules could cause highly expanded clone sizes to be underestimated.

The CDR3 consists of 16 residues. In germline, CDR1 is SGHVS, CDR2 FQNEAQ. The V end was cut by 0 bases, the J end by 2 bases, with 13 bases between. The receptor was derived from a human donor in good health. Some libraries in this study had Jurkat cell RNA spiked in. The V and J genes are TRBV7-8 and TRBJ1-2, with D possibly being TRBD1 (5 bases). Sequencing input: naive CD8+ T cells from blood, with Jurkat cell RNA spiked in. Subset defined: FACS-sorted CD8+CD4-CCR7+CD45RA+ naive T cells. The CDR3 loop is CASSLAGREENYGYTF. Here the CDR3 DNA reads TGTGCCAGCAGCTTAGCCGGCAGGGAAGAGAACTATGGCTACACCTTC.